The 24 T cell receptor beta chains listed next were all sequenced from one sample in a study of identical twins. TCRdb re-called the 5' RACE reads through MiXCR, storing one row per CDR3 protein. The data hold about 520,000 distinct CDR3 sequences, with 22% observed a single time. This sample was shared with a second study, whose subject was T cells expressing NK-cell markers.

The sample consisted of CD4+ T cells sorted from blood. These TCRs come from a woman in her late teens or twenties in good health.

The chain employs TRBV7-9 and TRBJ1-3, with D tentatively TRBD1 (5 bases). In germline, CDR1 is SEHNR, CDR2 FQNEAQ (reference sequence). The CDR3 consists of 15 residues. Trimming removed 3 bases from V and 0 bases from J, with 9 bases in between. The CDR3 loop is CASSLWDFSGNTIYF. CDR3 in DNA: TGTGCCAGCAGCTTGTGGGACTTCTCTGGAAACACCATATATTTT.

In its sample, this clonotype was seen a few times. This chain connects TRBV20-1 to TRBJ2-1, with 10 nucleotides matching TRBD2. The germline CDR1 and CDR2 sequences are DFQATT and SNEGSKA (reference sequence). CDR3 length: 13 residues. The DNA for the CDR3 is TGCAGCACGAAGCGGGGGGGGATCAATGAGCAGTTCTTC. Protein sequence: CSTKRGGINEQFF.

Many counts were recorded for this clonotype. This sequence joins TRBV12-3 or TRBV12-4 and TRBJ1-5; 7 nucleotides align to TRBD1. This CDR3 is built from 16 residues. Germline trimming cut 4 bases from V and 0 bases from J; bases unmatched to any gene: 6. The CDR3 sequence: CASSSQTGNSNQPQHF. CDR3 nucleotides: TGTGCCAGCAGTTCTCAGACAGGGAATAGCAATCAGCCCCAGCATTTT.

This clonotype was seen only a few times. The CDR3 region is CASSLIGTGNTIYF. The CDR3 DNA reads as TGTGCCAGCAGCTTAATAGGCACAGGAAACACCATATATTTT. The rearrangement joins TRBV7-2 to TRBJ1-3; D gene uncertain. The CDR3 consists of 14 residues. From germline, CDR1 is SGHTA and CDR2 FQGNSA. Trimming removed 2 bases at V and 4 bases at J, with 9 bases between. The complete variable domain, with remaining parts taken from reference TRBV7-2 and TRBJ1-3, reads GAGVSQSPSNKVTEKGKDVELRCDPISGHTALYWYRQSLGQGLEFLIYFQGNSAPDKSGLPSDRFSAERTGGSVSTLTIQRTQQEDSAVYLCASSLIGTGNTIYFGEGSWLTVV.

The chain couples TRBV10-3 to TRBJ1-2, with a possible D match to TRBD1 (6 bases). Deletions cut 5 bases from V and 7 bases from J, with 14 bases between. Germline V lookup: CDR1 ENHRY, CDR2 SYGVKD. This CDR3 is built from 13 residues. CDR3 loop: CAISLAGAGGYTF. CDR3 in DNA: TGTGCCATCAGTCTCGCAGGGGCTGGTGGCTACACCTTC.

This clonotype was recorded a few times. V is TRBV15 and J is TRBJ2-7; 7 bases align to TRBD1. This CDR3 contains 14 residues. V was pared by 5 bases and J by 1 base, with 5 bases of the junction left unmatched. The germline V gene encodes CDR1 LNHNV and CDR2 YYDKDF (reference sequence). The CDR3 nucleotides read TGTGCCACCAGCGCGGACAGGTTTTCCTACGAGCAGTACTTC. Its translation is CATSADRFSYEQYF. The full variable domain, rest sourced from reference TRBV15 and TRBJ2-7, is DAMVIQNPRYQVTQFGKPVTLSCSQTLNHNVMYWYQQKSSQAPKLLFHYYDKDFNNEADTPDNFQSRRPNTSFCFLDIRSPGLGDTAMYLCATSADRFSYEQYFGPGTRLTVT.

This clonotype was seen only a few times. V is TRBV12-3 or TRBV12-4 and J is TRBJ2-1; 10 nucleotides line up with TRBD2. The CDR3 consists of 18 residues. The trim removed 6 bases at V and 2 bases at J, leaving 13 bases unmatched. In nucleotides, the CDR3 is TGTGCCAGCAGCCGATTCGTGGAGAGCGGGAGGGCCTACAATGAGCAGTTCTTC. Translating gives CASSRFVESGRAYNEQFF.

J is TRBJ1-1 and V is TRBV29-1, with 7 positions matching TRBD1. Unmatched junction bases numbered 4, after V lost 4 bases and J lost 8 bases. CDR1 is SQVTM and CDR2 is ANQGSEA in the germline V gene. This CDR3 is built from 11 residues. The CDR3 DNA follows: TGCAGCGTTGCGAGGACAGGAGAAGCTTTCTTT. It encodes CSVARTGEAFF.

This clonotype has more than one count but fewer than ten. This chain links TRBV20-1 with TRBJ2-5; no clear D. Germline-derived CDR1 and CDR2 are DFQATT and SNEGSKA (reference sequence). This CDR3 spans 12 amino acids. Trimming cost V 4 bases and J 5 bases, with 11 bases left between them. The CDR3 coding sequence is TGCAGTGCTAAAACCCGATTGGAGACCCAGTACTTC. Amino acids: CSAKTRLETQYF.

This chain joins TRBV20-1 and TRBJ2-1; perhaps D is TRBD1 or TRBD2 (6 bases each). This CDR3 is built from 14 residues. Germline CDR1 is DFQATT and CDR2 is SNEGSKA (reference sequence). V was clipped by 5 bases and J by 2 bases, with 13 bases between them. CDR3 DNA: TGCAGTGCTCTCCCGGGGGCTACCTACAATGAGCAGTTCTTC. The encoded protein is CSALPGATYNEQFF.

This clonotype was seen a handful of times. The chain is built from TRBV18 and TRBJ1-4; D remains unclear. CDR3 size: 13 residues. Germline CDR1 and CDR2: KGHSH and LQKENI. Trimming removed 1 base from V and 7 bases from J, with 7 bases in between. The CDR3 DNA reads as TGTGCCAGCTCACCACGGACCGGTGAAAAACTGTTTTTT. It is translated as CASSPRTGEKLFF.

This clonotype was observed a handful of times. This sequence joins TRBV25-1 and TRBJ2-7; D is unclear. Per germline, CDR1 MGHDK and CDR2 SYGVNS. V was shortened by 11 bases and J by 0 bases, with 11 bases between the two germline ends. The CDR3 contains 12 residues. The CDR3 here is CAARAYSYEQYF. CDR3 sequence (DNA): TGTGCCGCAAGGGCCTACTCCTACGAGCAGTACTTC.

This clonotype was recorded a few times. This chain joins TRBV15 and TRBJ2-7; TRBD1 might be the D (5 bases). Trimming pared 0 bases from V and 2 bases from J, leaving 8 bases between. Germline CDR1 reads LNHNV; CDR2 reads YYDKDF (reference sequence). The CDR3 sequence is 14 residues long. The CDR3 here is CATSRDRVTYEQYF. The CDR3 region has the DNA TGTGCCACCAGCAGAGACAGGGTAACCTACGAGCAGTACTTC.

This clonotype has a handful of counts. The genes are TRBV28 and TRBJ1-3; a weak D match, TRBD1 (5 bases). The V end was cut by 8 bases, the J end by 2 bases, with 13 bases between. In germline, CDR1 is MDHEN, CDR2 SYDVKM. This CDR3 region has 14 residues. The CDR3 reads CASHLGGAGNTIYF. The CDR3 coding sequence is TGTGCCAGCCACCTGGGAGGGGCTGGAAACACCATATATTTT. The full variable domain, its missing parts supplied by reference TRBV28 and TRBJ1-3, is DVKVTQSSRYLVKRTGEKVFLECVQDMDHENMFWYRQDPGLGLRLIYFSYDVKMKEKGDIPEGYSVSREKKERFSLILESASTNQTSMYLCASHLGGAGNTIYFGEGSWLTVV.

The sample holds many counts of this clonotype. The rearrangement links TRBV29-1 to TRBJ2-5, with TRBD2 as a possible D gene (6 bases). V lost 6 bases to trimming and J lost 4 bases, with 12 bases between them. The CDR3 runs 12 residues. Germline CDR1 and CDR2: SQVTM and ANQGSEA. The CDR3 spells CSVRGNAETQYF. DNA of the CDR3: TGCAGCGTACGGGGGAACGCAGAGACCCAGTACTTC.

This clonotype turned up a few times. This CDR3 reads CSARRDSGLDEQFF. DNA of the CDR3: TGCAGTGCTAGACGGGACTCCGGTTTGGATGAGCAGTTCTTC. The genes are TRBV20-1 and TRBJ2-1; D might be TRBD2 (6 bases). This CDR3 has 14 amino acids. Germline CDR1 and CDR2: DFQATT and SNEGSKA (reference sequence). V lost 2 bases, J lost 8 bases, and 16 bases lay in between.

The genes are TRBV6-5 and TRBJ2-7; D gene uncertain. There are 15 residues in the CDR3. CDR1 is MNHEY and CDR2 is SVGAGI in the germline V gene. Trimming removed 2 bases at V and 3 bases at J, with 14 bases between. This CDR3 is CASSYRADQDYEQYF. CDR3 bases: TGTGCCAGCAGTTACAGGGCAGATCAAGACTACGAGCAGTACTTC.

This clonotype was picked up a small number of times. V gene TRBV12-3 or TRBV12-4 combines with J gene TRBJ2-3, with TRBD2 identical over 9 bases. CDR3 length: 17 amino acids. Unmatched junction bases numbered 12, after V lost 5 bases and J lost 3 bases. The DNA for the CDR3 is TGTGCCAGCAGTCCCTCTTTAGCGGGAGAGGTAACAGATACGCAGTATTTT. Translated, it gives CASSPSLAGEVTDTQYF.

In this sample, this clonotype turned up a few times. This chain joins TRBV12-3 or TRBV12-4 and TRBJ2-5; TRBD1 agrees at 8 bases. V shed 6 bases and J 4 bases; nucleotides not matched to a gene: 7. The CDR3 totals 14 residues. The CDR3 sequence: CASRQTGEPETQYF. The CDR3 bases are TGTGCCAGCAGGCAGACAGGGGAACCAGAGACCCAGTACTTC.

V gene TRBV20-1 combines with J gene TRBJ1-1; D unresolved. The CDR3 length is 12 residues. Between the trimmed V and J ends, which lost 3 bases and 6 bases, there was a span of 11 bases. Germline-derived CDR1 and CDR2 are DFQATT and SNEGSKA (reference sequence). CDR3 sequence: CSASRQSPEAFF. DNA for the CDR3: TGCAGTGCTAGTCGGCAGTCCCCTGAAGCTTTCTTT.

This clonotype has a handful of counts. This chain uses TRBV29-1 with TRBJ1-1; possibly TRBD1 for D (5 bases). The CDR3 has 10 residues. Trimming removed 7 bases from V and 5 bases from J, with 8 bases in between. CDR1 is SQVTM and CDR2 is ANQGSEA in the germline V gene. The CDR3 sequence: CSGGTTEAFF. CDR3 in DNA: TGCAGCGGTGGGACGACTGAAGCTTTCTTT.

This clonotype was counted a few times. The V and J genes are TRBV12-3 or TRBV12-4 and TRBJ2-1, with 7 bases identical to TRBD1. V was pared by 3 bases and J by 3 bases, with 11 bases of the junction left unmatched. The CDR3 sequence is 17 residues long. CDR3 sequence: CASSFYLWDSYYNEQFF. CDR3 coding DNA: TGTGCCAGCAGTTTTTATTTGTGGGACAGCTACTACAATGAGCAGTTCTTC.

This clonotype was counted at least ten times. CDR3 coding DNA: TGCAGCGCCACGACACAGTACCAAGAGACCCAGTACTTC. This gives the protein CSATTQYQETQYF. The chain is built from TRBV29-1 and TRBJ2-5; D ambiguous. This CDR3 is built from 13 residues. Trimming took 7 bases from V and 0 from J, leaving 12 bases between them. Germline loops: CDR1 SQVTM, CDR2 ANQGSEA.

Only a few counts were recorded for this clonotype. The J gene is TRBJ2-7, the V gene TRBV6-1; tentatively, D is TRBD2 (6 bases). The CDR3 loop spans 14 amino acids. Between the trimmed V and J ends, which lost 6 bases and 6 bases, there was a span of 18 bases. Germline V gives CDR1 MNHNS, CDR2 SASEGT. In nucleotides, the CDR3 is TGTGCCAGCAGCCTAGGAGGGGTATTCATCGAGCAGTACTTC. This codes for CASSLGGVFIEQYF.